Each of the 9 T cell receptor beta chains below was sequenced from the same sample in a study of CD8 T cells in ankylosing spondylitis. TCRdb itself ran the 5' RACE reads through MiXCR, one entry per CDR3 protein. In the table there are 200,000 to 250,000 distinct CDR3 sequences, 10% to 13% of which are singletons. Sequencing was carried out using blood, either unsorted or a sorted T cell fraction (not recorded which). The receptors were sampled from a male donor with ankylosing spondylitis or in good health (not recorded which).

This clonotype was counted only a few times. This sequence joins TRBV5-1 and TRBJ1-6; D gene ambiguous. Germline CDR1 SGHRS, CDR2 YFSETQ. The germline V and J ends were trimmed by 0 bases and 5 bases, with 12 bases remaining between them. The CDR3 length is 16 residues. CDR3 in amino acids: CASSLGTGPNNSPLHF. The CDR3 DNA reads TGCGCCAGCAGCTTGGGAACCGGGCCGAATAATTCACCCCTCCACTTT.

This clonotype showed up many times. CDR3 protein: CASSQPQEKLFF. In nucleotides, the CDR3 is TGCGCCAGCAGCCAACCACAGGAGAAACTGTTTTTT. The chain carries TRBV4-1 and TRBJ1-4, with a tentative D call TRBD1 (5 bases). The germline V gene encodes CDR1 MGHRA and CDR2 YSYEKL. Between the trimmed V and J ends, which lost 2 bases and 11 bases, there was a span of 9 bases. The CDR3 covers 12 residues.

This clonotype was seen ten or more times. The V and J genes are TRBV11-2 and TRBJ2-5; 8 bases are shared with TRBD2. This CDR3 is 16 amino acids long. With 6 bases clipped from V and 2 bases from J, the junction kept 11 bases outside the gene matches. Germline loops: CDR1 SGHAT, CDR2 FQNNGV. Here the CDR3 reads CASRSMGLVAQETQYF. CDR3 DNA sequence: TGTGCCAGCAGGTCAATGGGACTAGTGGCACAAGAGACCCAGTACTTC.

The J gene is TRBJ2-5, the V gene TRBV5-1; D might be TRBD2 (5 bases). This CDR3 is built from 13 residues. In germline, CDR1 is SGHRS, CDR2 YFSETQ. Deletions cut 7 bases from V and 10 bases from J, with 20 bases between. The CDR3 bases are TGCGCCAGCTTTGTGGGTCCCGGGGATTACCAGTACTTC. Its translation: CASFVGPGDYQYF. The full variable domain, completed using reference TRBV5-1 and TRBJ2-5, is KAGVTQTPRYLIKTRGQQVTLSCSPISGHRSVSWYQQTPGQGLQFLFEYFSETQRNKGNFPGRFSGRQFSNSRSEMNVSTLELGDSALYLCASFVGPGDYQYFGPGTRLLVL.

V gene TRBV18 combines with J gene TRBJ2-3; TRBD2 is a possible D gene (6 bases). The CDR3 runs to 16 residues. Trimming removed 6 bases at V and 2 bases at J, with 18 bases between. Per germline, CDR1 KGHSH and CDR2 LQKENI. CDR3 coding DNA: TGTGCCAGCTCTTCCGGGACTGGAGGGCCCACAGATACGCAGTATTTT. It translates to CASSSGTGGPTDTQYF.

This clonotype appeared many times. The gene calls are TRBV5-6 and TRBJ1-5; D unresolved. Germline V gives CDR1 SGHDT, CDR2 YYEEEE. The CDR3 covers 14 residues. Trimming pared 4 bases from V and 9 bases from J, leaving 17 bases between. The CDR3 here is CASSPRQDGGPQHF. The CDR3 DNA reads as TGTGCCAGCAGCCCAAGACAAGACGGTGGGCCCCAGCATTTT.

At least ten counts were recorded for this clonotype. The chain recombines TRBV12-3 or TRBV12-4 with TRBJ2-3; no firm D call. Trimming pared 3 bases from V and 3 bases from J, leaving 10 bases between. The CDR3 has 14 amino acids. The CDR3 region has the DNA TGTGCCAGCAGTTTCGCCCGACCGACAGATACGCAGTATTTT. Its translation is CASSFARPTDTQYF.

This clonotype was detected ten times or more. The chain links TRBV29-1 to TRBJ2-7, with D maybe TRBD2 (5 bases). The CDR3 is 13 residues long. V shed 4 bases and J shed 6 bases, with 16 bases lying between them. In germline, CDR1 is SQVTM, CDR2 ANQGSEA. The DNA of the CDR3 is TGCAGCGTTGGAGGTAGCGCGAGGACCGAGCAGTACTTC. Its protein is CSVGGSARTEQYF.

This clonotype was found many times. The rearrangement uses TRBV12-3 or TRBV12-4 and TRBJ2-7; TRBD1 might be the D (6 bases). V was pared by 1 base and J by 7 bases, with 11 bases between. The CDR3 extends over 13 amino acids. Here the CDR3 reads CASSLDRAREQYF. The CDR3 region has the DNA TGTGCCAGCAGTTTAGACAGGGCTCGGGAGCAGTACTTC.